The entry below gives a single T cell receptor (beta chain) sequence along with its context. The specificity of this receptor is unknown. Nothing much larger sits one base from this clone, and base qualities are not available. On an AutoMACS, CD4+ and CD8+ cells were isolated via positive magnetic bead selection, and their purity was verified by flow cytometry. After a first flow cytometry screen using a TCR V beta antibody panel, clonal expansions were characterized through TCRB deep sequencing of sorted CD8+ fractions. Peripheral blood mononuclear cells were isolated by Ficoll-Paque PLUS density gradient separation. DNA from CD4-enriched, CD8-enriched or PBMC samples was extracted using Nucleospin Tissue or Tissue XS kits and then quantified on a Qubit 2.0 fluorometer. TCRB CDR3 sequencing used the immunoSEQ assay on genomic DNA. As for the authors' bioinformatics: When patient CD8+ clones exceeding 1% were checked against published virus-specific TCRB sequences, only a few matched. Analyses were restricted to productive TCRB rearrangements. Clonality was calculated as a Shannon entropy-based productive clonality index, and a clone was defined by a unique TCRB CDR3 sequence. The template counts of each clone relative to the total templates per sample were used to calculate repertoire overlap between two samples. V-gene usage measured by flow cytometry correlated with TCRB sequencing V-gene usage, with a Spearman r of 0.6 to 0.65. TCRdb limited this immuneACCESS table to in-frame rearrangements with V and J called. A share of clones is missing; checked studies link under half to unresolved V genes, and the rest is unexplained. V and J calls and clone size are as listed in that table; D and trimming were resolved from the DNA. Within this sample are about 7,400 clones, with 75% to 90% of them counted one time only. The top ten constitute 15% to 20% of the sample.

V has 6 bases trimmed and J has 2 bases trimmed; junction bases matching no gene number 3. The CDR3 holds 15 amino acids from the cysteine to the phenylalanine. Of the read, only the CDR3 DNA is kept; its 45 bases are in frame from base 1. The germline V gene gives CDR1 as SNHLY and CDR2 as FYNNEI. The record originates from a study of somatic mutations in cytotoxic T cells in rheumatoid arthritis (TCRdb year 2017). With respect to the entire study: Patient peripheral blood (just under 31 ml EDTA) was drawn right after diagnosis and before any treatment started. A FACSAria II or Sony SH800 was used to flow-sort some V beta antibody-stained T-cell populations at nearly 100% purity, and TCRB sequencing was also done on sorted V beta1+ cells. In newly diagnosed rheumatoid arthritis without treatment, the study examined if expanded CD8+ T-cell clones harbor somatic mutations, relying on TCRB deep sequencing to characterize clonality. A total of about 67 rheumatoid arthritis patients and about 21 healthy controls underwent TCRB deep sequencing. Patients and controls did not essentially differ in median age, which was nearly identical between the groups. Overall study outcomes, separate from this receptor: In about an eighth of the roughly 60 patients, more than 20% of CD8+ cells belonged to the largest CD8+ clone, while several identical CD8+ TCRB sequences were shared between blood and synovial fluid. The expanded CD8+ clones had unknown antigen targets, and not appearing in virus-specific databases did not rule out that they were virus-specific. Rheumatoid arthritis patients and age-matched healthy controls did not significantly differ in CD8+ T-cell clonality. An increase of CD8+ clonality with age was seen in patients (Spearman r ≈ 0.49) but not in healthy controls. The slight TRBV07 underrepresentation in patients was not adjusted for multiple comparisons.

Source material: CD8+ T cells sorted from blood. The rearrangement joined TRBV2 to TRBJ2-6, with 8 central nucleotides matching TRBD1. The origin of this receptor is a man aged 35-49 years with rheumatoid arthritis. The DNA sequence is given as TGTGCCAGCAGCTCAGGGGGCGCTGGGGCCAACGTCCTGACTTTC. The resulting protein is CASSSGGAGANVLTF.